One and the same sample provided the 5 T cell receptor beta chains below, sequenced in a study of blood T cells in healthy people across ages. A J-beta primer mix and a sample-barcoded 5' primer were used in a second PCR of about 7 to 12 cycles. MiXCR was run by TCRdb on the 5' RACE reads, yielding one entry per CDR3 protein. The sample lists roughly 830,000 distinct CDR3 sequences, 60% to 80% occurring once. Sequenced input: blood. The receptors originated from a man aged 25 to 40 in good health.

The CDR3 nucleotides are TGTGCCAGCAGATCGGACCGGCGGGGCAAAAACATTCAGTACTTC. This encodes CASRSDRRGKNIQYF. V and J are TRBV27 and TRBJ2-4; a weak D match, TRBD2 (6 bases). In germline, CDR1 is MNHEY, CDR2 SMNVEV (reference sequence). The CDR3 is made up of 15 amino acids. The V and J ends lost 6 bases and 3 bases respectively, with 15 bases between them.

V usage is TRBV25-1 and J usage is TRBJ1-4, with TRBD1 identical over 8 bases. The ends lost 5 bases at V and 7 bases at J; junction bases unmatched: 9. CDR1 is MGHDK and CDR2 is SYGVNS in the germline V gene. The CDR3 extends over 15 amino acids. DNA of the CDR3: TGTGCCAGCAGTAGACCGGGACAGGATCTTGAAAAACTGTTTTTT. This codes for CASSRPGQDLEKLFF.

This clonotype came up a few times. This chain uses TRBV3-1 with TRBJ1-2, with TRBD1 matching 7 bases. CDR1 is LGHDT, CDR2 YNNKEL, per germline (reference sequence). V dropped 0 bases and J dropped 6; count of bases not matched to a gene: 10. CDR3 length equals 16 residues. The CDR3 loop is CASSQEALTGNDGYTF. In nucleotides, the CDR3 is TGTGCCAGCAGCCAAGAAGCGTTGACAGGGAACGATGGCTACACCTTC.

The V call is TRBV27, the J call TRBJ2-7, with a possible D match to TRBD1 (6 bases). Germline assignment: CDR1 MNHEY and CDR2 SMNVEV (reference sequence). CDR3 length: 11 residues. Trimming removed 5 bases at V and 9 bases at J, with 11 bases between. The DNA of the CDR3 is TGTGCCAGCAGTCAGGGGTCCGGGCAGTACTTC. Residues: CASSQGSGQYF.

This sequence joins TRBV29-1 and TRBJ2-7; 9 bases map to TRBD1. V was pared by 7 bases and J by 0 bases, with 4 bases of the junction left unmatched. Germline V gives CDR1 SQVTM, CDR2 ANQGSEA. The CDR3 loop spans 13 amino acids. The CDR3 is CSAGQGSSYEQYF. CDR3 bases: TGCAGCGCCGGACAGGGGAGCTCCTACGAGCAGTACTTC.